The 3 T cell receptor beta chains below come from one sample, sequenced in a study of CD8 T cells in Susac syndrome. Roughly 0.45 to 1 ug RNA was reverse transcribed with random hexamers. TCRdb analysed the immunoSEQ multiplex PCR reads with MiXCR anew, one entry per CDR3 protein. The sample carries some 190,000 distinct CDR3 sequences, 90% to 97% recorded once. Sequencing was done on a sample of CD4+ T cells from PBMCs. These receptor sequences come from a human donor with multiple sclerosis.

V and J are TRBV4-3 and TRBJ2-7; maybe TRBD1 (6 bases). Germline assignment: CDR1 LGHNA and CDR2 YSLEER. This CDR3 is 15 amino acids long. V was cut by 0 bases and J by 5 bases, with 14 bases left in between. The CDR3 is CASSQDLGRQDEQYF. CDR3 DNA: TGCGCCAGCAGCCAAGATCTGGGACGACAGGACGAGCAGTACTTC.

The chain joins TRBV20-1 to TRBJ2-1, with D perhaps TRBD2 (6 bases). From germline, CDR1 is DFQATT and CDR2 SNEGSKA (reference sequence). CDR3 length equals 12 residues. Trimming pared 3 bases from V and 9 bases from J, leaving 12 bases between. DNA for the CDR3: TGCAGTGCTAGCAGATTAGCGGCTGAGCAGTTCTTC. The encoded protein is CSASRLAAEQFF.

This chain uses TRBV4-2 with TRBJ2-3; weak D call: TRBD2 (6 bases). There are 17 residues in the CDR3. In germline, CDR1 is LGHNA, CDR2 YNFKEQ. V lost 0 bases, J lost 4 bases, and 17 bases lay in between. The CDR3 nucleotides are TGTGCCAGCAGCCAAGACAGGGAAGCGGGTTTGCCAGATACGCAGTATTTT. Its protein product is CASSQDREAGLPDTQYF.